This TCR beta chain emerged from a study of control samples from healthy donors and cancer patients. V gave up 2 bases and J gave up 6 bases, with 6 bases separating them. In germline, CDR1 is SEHNR, CDR2 FQNEAQ (reference sequence). The CDR3 loop spans 12 amino acids. Assay used: immunoSEQ multiplex PCR; TCRdb lists only in-frame clones, some missing. This sample has roughly 80,000 clones, with more than 70% found just once. The sequenced sample consisted of blood. The clonotype was recovered from a woman aged 50 to 60 in good health. The chain carries TRBV7-9 and TRBJ2-3; D ambiguous. In nucleotides, the CDR3 is TGTGCCAGCAGCTTACAATCGGATACGCAGTATTTT. Translated, it gives CASSLQSDTQYF. Together with reference TRBV7-9 and TRBJ2-3, the CDR3 gives the full variable domain: DTGVSQNPRHKITKRGQNVTFRCDPISEHNRLYWYRQTLGQGPEFLTYFQNEAQLEKSRLLSDRFSAERPKGSFSTLEIQRTEQGDSAMYLCASSLQSDTQYFGPGTRLTVL.